This T cell receptor (beta chain) was sequenced during a study of cytomegalovirus exposure and HLA in healthy donors. As regards this clone: Antigen: not known.

The PCR used 60 Vbeta and 13 Jbeta primers. TCRdb's table, derived via immunoSEQ multiplex PCR, lists solely in-frame clones and lacks some. The sample includes 95,000 to 150,000 clones, roughly 80% seen only once; the top ten take 3% to 3.5%. The CDR3 has 14 residues. V gave up 5 bases and J gave up 3 bases, with 15 bases separating them. Study observations and caveats: A later analysis showed TCR association rates differing by HLA locus, peaking at DRB1 and lowest at HLA-C. Analysis performed later found roughly 17,000 TCR beta sequences associated with HLA alleles at 0.05 false discovery rate.

The sequenced sample consisted of PBMCs. The receptor's source is a woman aged 50 to 60 in good health and CMV-seronegative. This sequence joins TRBV5-3 and TRBJ2-7; possible D gene TRBD2, 5 bases. TRBV5-3 is labeled an ORF, and its function is uncertain. This CDR3 is CARRLGGVGYEQYF. CDR3 DNA sequence: TGTGCCAGAAGACTAGGAGGAGTGGGCTACGAGCAGTACTTC.